The 14 T cell receptor beta chains below all came from one sample that was sequenced in a study of early T cells in non-severe SARS-CoV-2 infection. TCRdb analysed the 5' RACE reads with MiXCR anew, one entry per CDR3 protein. Of 70,000 to 75,000 distinct CDR3 sequences in the sample, more than 10% are singletons; the top ten hold about 3.9%. The source material was whole blood. Receptors originate from an adult who was a healthcare worker with PCR-confirmed SARS-CoV-2 infection or an uninfected control (not recorded which).

This clonotype was seen more than once but under ten times. The chain joins TRBV7-6 to TRBJ2-1, with a weak D call TRBD2 (6 bases). Trimming shortened V by 2 bases and J by 7 bases, and 15 bases separated the two germline ends. Germline CDR1 SGHVS, CDR2 FNYEAQ. The CDR3 is 15 residues long. CDR3 protein: CASSLLASEANEQFF. DNA for the CDR3: TGTGCCAGCAGCTTATTGGCTAGCGAGGCAAATGAGCAGTTCTTC.

This clonotype was seen at least ten times. The chain joins TRBV27 to TRBJ2-1; 7 positions match TRBD1. Per the germline V gene, CDR1 is MNHEY and CDR2 is SMNVEV (reference sequence). The length of the CDR3 is 15 residues. J lost 0 bases, V lost 3 bases, and 2 bases had no gene match. This CDR3 reads CASSFRGSSYNEQFF. In nucleotides, the CDR3 is TGTGCCAGCAGTTTCAGGGGGAGCTCCTACAATGAGCAGTTCTTC.

This clonotype showed up many times. The V call is TRBV28, the J call TRBJ2-2; D possibly corresponds to TRBD2 (6 bases). This CDR3 is 17 amino acids long. V gave up 6 bases and J gave up 0 bases, with 17 bases separating them. Germline V gene lookup returns CDR1 MDHEN and CDR2 SYDVKM. The CDR3 nucleotides read TGTGCCAGCAGGCCGCAAGCGGGCCTCTCGAACACCGGGGAGCTGTTTTTT. This encodes CASRPQAGLSNTGELFF.

The chain couples TRBV9 to TRBJ1-3; TRBD1 matches at 10 bases. V lost 5 bases, J lost 6 bases, and 11 bases stayed unmatched. Per germline, CDR1 SGDLS and CDR2 YYNGEE. The CDR3 consists of 16 residues. Here the CDR3 DNA reads TGTGCCAGCAGTGCTATGGGGACAGGGGTCTCAAACACCATATATTTT. It yields the protein CASSAMGTGVSNTIYF.

This clonotype was recorded many times. The gene calls are TRBV4-1 and TRBJ2-1; 8 bases agree with TRBD1. Germline CDR1 MGHRA, CDR2 YSYEKL. The CDR3 has 15 residues. V lost 1 base to trimming and J lost 6 bases; unmatched junction nucleotides: 5. The DNA for the CDR3 is TGCGCCAGCAGCCAAGGGGCGGGGACAGGCAATGAGCAGTTCTTC. Encoded protein: CASSQGAGTGNEQFF.

This clonotype was counted a few times. The chain carries TRBV18 and TRBJ2-5; weak D call: TRBD1 (6 bases). The CDR3 runs 15 residues. Trimming removed 3 bases at V and 0 bases at J, with 11 bases between. Germline CDR1 reads KGHSH; CDR2 reads LQKENI. The CDR3 nucleotides read TGTGCCAGCTCACCGGGGGCACTTAACCAAGAGACCCAGTACTTC. Translating it yields CASSPGALNQETQYF. Looking up the rest from reference TRBV18 and TRBJ2-5 gives the full variable domain: NAGVMQNPRHLVRRRGQEARLRCSPMKGHSHVYWYRQLPEEGLKFMVYLQKENIIDESGMPKERFSAEFPKEGPSILRIQQVVRGDSAAYFCASSPGALNQETQYFGPGTRLLVL.

The CDR3 DNA reads as TGTGCCAGCTCACCTGGGACAGTTAATCAGCCCCAGCATTTT. Translation gives CASSPGTVNQPQHF. The chain recombines TRBV18 with TRBJ1-5, with 7 bases fitting TRBD1. The length of the CDR3 is 14 residues. The germline gives CDR1 KGHSH, CDR2 LQKENI. The junction had 3 bases not matched to a gene; V was cut back by 3 bases and J by 4 bases.

The rearrangement uses TRBV9 and TRBJ2-3; 7 bases map to TRBD1. CDR3 length: 13 amino acids. Losses at the gene ends were 3 bases for V and 4 bases for J; bases not matched to a gene: 2. Germline V CDR1 and CDR2: SGDLS, YYNGEE. CDR3 DNA: TGTGCCAGCAGCGAACAGGGGCCAGATACGCAGTATTTT. It specifies CASSEQGPDTQYF.

This clonotype has ten or more counts. This rearrangement joins TRBV14 to TRBJ2-2; a weak D match, TRBD2 (6 bases). Trimming cost V 4 bases and J 6 bases, with 15 bases left between them. This CDR3 is 15 amino acids long. The V gene's germline CDR1 is SGHDN and CDR2 FVKESK. CDR3 bases: TGTGCCAGCAGCCCTCGATGGGAGGTGGCCGGGGAGCTGTTTTTT. Its protein is CASSPRWEVAGELFF.

This clonotype has ten or more counts. This sequence joins TRBV18 and TRBJ1-4; no definite D call. This CDR3 comprises 14 residues. Germline CDR1 is KGHSH and CDR2 is LQKENI. V shed 6 bases and J shed 8 bases, with 16 bases lying between them. CDR3 protein: CASSPTPDLEKLFF. CDR3 coding DNA: TGTGCCAGCTCGCCGACCCCAGATTTGGAAAAACTGTTTTTT.

This clonotype was detected ten times or more. The chain links TRBV20-1 to TRBJ2-1; D might be TRBD1 (6 bases). The germline gives CDR1 DFQATT, CDR2 SNEGSKA (reference sequence). V lost 0 bases and J lost 10, with 13 bases in between. CDR3 length equals 13 residues. CDR3 in amino acids: CSAREGGREEQFF. The CDR3 nucleotides are TGCAGTGCTAGAGAAGGGGGTCGTGAGGAGCAGTTCTTC.

This clonotype has at least ten counts. The chain recombines TRBV7-2 with TRBJ2-2; D possibly matches TRBD1 or TRBD2 (5 bases each). CDR3 size: 13 residues. The V end was cut by 10 bases, the J end by 1 base, with 10 bases between. From germline, CDR1 is SGHTA and CDR2 FQGNSA. In DNA, the CDR3 is TGTGCCACGGGACGGGAGAACACCGGGGAGCTGTTTTTT. Protein: CATGRENTGELFF.

A few counts support this clonotype. The chain couples TRBV3-1 to TRBJ1-2; 7 bases are a match to TRBD1. The CDR3 spans 12 residues. The trim removed 0 bases at V and 14 bases at J, leaving 6 bases unmatched. CDR1 is LGHDT and CDR2 is YNNKEL in the germline V gene (reference sequence). CDR3: CASSQDQTGETF. The CDR3 DNA follows: TGTGCCAGCAGCCAAGACCAAACAGGGGAAACCTTC. Complete variable domain (other parts from reference TRBV3-1 and TRBJ1-2): DTAVSQTPKYLVTQMGNDKSIKCEQNLGHDTMYWYKQDSKKFLKIMFSYNNKELIINETVPNRFSPKSPDKAHLNLHINSLELGDSAVYFCASSQDQTGETFGSGTRLTVV.

The V and J genes are TRBV21-1 and TRBJ2-7; TRBD1, the table's D call, lacks a check against the DNA. TRBV21-1 has pseudogene status. The CDR3 runs to 16 residues. CDR3 nucleotides: TGTGCCAGCAGCAAAGCGAGGCGGGACCCCTCCTACGAGCAGTACTTC. The encoded protein is CASSKARRDPSYEQYF.